This T cell receptor (beta chain) was obtained from a study of blood T cell repertoires in COVID-19. In the study overall: The origin of the acute and convalescent COVID-19 samples was the United States, Italy and Spain. PBMCs, B-cell-depleted T cells, or T cells were the source of the cDNA or gDNA that made up the material.

Trimming removed 0 bases from V and 2 bases from J, with 9 bases in between. Germline loops: CDR1 SGHNT, CDR2 YYREEE (reference sequence). This CDR3 is 15 amino acids long. As handled by the study authors: Reference gene primer amplification gave nucleated cell count estimates. The assay was immunoSEQ multiplex PCR, and TCRdb's table has in-frame clones only and misses some. V and J calls and clone size follow that table, whereas D and trimming were derived from the DNA. This table holds tens of thousands of clones, around four fifths found once. This chain uses TRBV5-4 with TRBJ2-1; perhaps TRBD1 as D (6 bases). This TCR came from a woman aged 50 to 60 with active or convalescent COVID-19. What was sequenced was peripheral blood. CDR3 coding DNA: TGTGCCAGCAGCTTGGCAGGGGACCCCTACAATGAGCAGTTCTTC. Translation gives CASSLAGDPYNEQFF.